The rows below give T cell receptor beta chains drawn from one sample of a study of shared clonotypes between healthy human individuals. Profiling relied on immunoSEQ multiplex PCR, and the TCRdb table lists in-frame clones only, not all of them. Here the sample spans a few million clones, 80% to 95% being singletons. Sequenced sample: naive CD4+ T cells from PBMCs. The receptors were sampled from a young man in good health. Some clones in this sample may be carry-over from other donors' samples. The CDR3 runs from the conserved cysteine through the conserved F or W. D genes are given only for firm matches.

.,TRBV6-6,TRBJ1-2,CASSPTGYGYTF,TGTGCCAGCAGCCCAACAGGGTATGGCTACACCTTC
TRBD2,TRBV5-1,TRBJ2-2,CASSSGTSATGELFF,TGCGCCAGCAGTTCCGGGACTAGCGCCACCGGGGAGCTGTTTTTT
.,TRBV5-4,TRBJ1-2,CASSLRGRGEGYTF,TGTGCCAGCAGCTTGCGGGGCCGGGGTGAGGGCTACACCTTC
.,TRBV10-3,TRBJ1-4,CAITQDREKLFF,TGTGCCATCACCCAGGACCGTGAAAAACTGTTTTTT
TRBD1,TRBV5-4,TRBJ2-7,CASSPNPTGDSEQYF,TGTGCCAGCAGCCCGAATCCGACAGGGGACTCCGAGCAGTACTTC
.,TRBV11-1,TRBJ2-2,CASSLTRNPEGGELFF,TGTGCCAGCAGCTTAACGAGGAACCCTGAGGGCGGGGAGCTGTTTTTT
.,TRBV6-5,TRBJ1-2,CASSRPTSGMDGYTF,TGTGCCAGCAGTCGCCCCACCTCGGGTATGGATGGCTACACCTTC
.,TRBV5-1,TRBJ2-1,CASSSAQRDEQFF,TGCGCCAGCAGCTCGGCTCAACGGGATGAGCAGTTCTTC
.,TRBV5-4,TRBJ1-2,CASSLFSSSYGYTF,TGTGCCAGCAGCTTGTTCTCAAGTAGCTATGGCTACACCTTC
.,TRBV10-3,TRBJ1-5,CAIRDGGGNQPQHF,TGTGCCATAAGAGATGGTGGGGGAAATCAGCCCCAGCATTTT
.,TRBV11-2,TRBJ2-5,CASSLVAARWTQYF,TGTGCCAGCAGCTTGGTAGCGGCAAGATGGACCCAGTACTTC
.,TRBV14,TRBJ2-6,CASSQIGSGANVLTF,TGTGCCAGCAGCCAGATCGGTTCTGGGGCCAACGTCCTGACTTTC
.,TRBV7-9,TRBJ2-3,CASSFLLASGGDTQYF,TGTGCCAGCAGCTTCCTGCTAGCGTCAGGAGGGGATACGCAGTATTTT
.,TRBV28,TRBJ2-7,CASSLTPPGSYEQYF,TGTGCCAGCAGTTTAACCCCGCCGGGGAGTTACGAGCAGTACTTC
TRBD1,TRBV30,TRBJ2-3,CAWGTGANLGTQYF,TGTGCCTGGGGGACAGGGGCGAATTTGGGTACGCAGTATTTT
TRBD1,TRBV30,TRBJ2-7,CAWRVPMGQGPYEQYF,TGTGCCTGGAGGGTCCCAATGGGACAGGGGCCCTACGAGCAGTACTTC
TRBD1,TRBV28,TRBJ2-4,CASSRTGGDIQYF,TGTGCCAGCAGCCGGACAGGGGGCGACATTCAGTACTTC
TRBD2,TRBV10-3,TRBJ2-3,CAISVGSGRGTDTQYF,TGTGCCATCAGTGTGGGTAGCGGGAGAGGTACAGATACGCAGTATTTT
TRBD2,TRBV9,TRBJ2-7,CASSVDSGRADEQYF,TGTGCCAGCAGCGTTGATAGCGGGAGGGCCGACGAGCAGTACTTC
.,TRBV25-1,TRBJ1-4,CASSAAGREKLFF,TGTGCCAGCAGTGCGGCAGGGCGTGAAAAACTGTTTTTT
.,TRBV7-9,TRBJ2-2,CASSLYSTAGELFF,TGTGCCAGCAGCCTATACTCAACGGCCGGGGAGCTGTTTTTT
.,TRBV19,TRBJ2-7,CASSILIGGEQYF,TGTGCCAGTAGTATTCTAATCGGGGGCGAGCAGTACTTC
.,TRBV7-2,TRBJ2-1,CASSLEGGSYNEQFF,TGTGCCAGCAGCTTAGAGGGAGGCTCCTACAATGAGCAGTTCTTC
TRBD1,TRBV19,TRBJ2-2,CASRDRVTGELFF,TGTGCCAGCCGGGACAGGGTCACCGGGGAGCTGTTTTTT
.,TRBV4-1,TRBJ1-5,CASSQVGRGANQPQHF,TGCGCCAGCAGCCAAGTCGGGAGGGGCGCGAATCAGCCCCAGCATTTT